This is a list of T cell receptor beta chains from one sample in a study of T cells after posttransplantation cyclophosphamide. The assay was immunoSEQ multiplex PCR, and TCRdb's table has in-frame clones only and misses some. Listed here are under 45,000 clones without any singletons, the top ten holding roughly 4.3%. Sequenced input: PBMCs. These receptors all come from a woman aged 45-65 years in good health and a related stem cell transplant donor. Both conserved end residues are trimmed from each CDR3.

cdr3_length: 13; v_call: TRBV27; j_call: TRBJ2-1; cdr3_aa: ASTRGTSGDNEQF
cdr3_length: 17; v_call: TRBV9; j_call: TRBJ1-5; cdr3_aa: ASSSPRDRGPESNQPQH
cdr3_length: 17; v_call: TRBV11-3; j_call: TRBJ2-4; cdr3_aa: ASSLTRTSGAEAKNIQY
cdr3_length: 14; v_call: TRBV15; j_call: TRBJ1-2; cdr3_aa: ATSEGQPEANYGYT
cdr3_length: 11; v_call: TRBV10-2; j_call: TRBJ2-3; cdr3_aa: ASRDFNTDTQY
cdr3_length: 13; v_call: TRBV18; j_call: TRBJ1-6; cdr3_aa: ASSGRQPSNSPLH
cdr3_length: 15; v_call: TRBV7-2; j_call: TRBJ1-4; cdr3_aa: ASSLPTGAPTNEKLF
cdr3_length: 14; v_call: TRBV5-1; j_call: TRBJ2-1; cdr3_aa: ASSLAPSGGVNEQF
cdr3_length: 13; v_call: TRBV4-1; j_call: TRBJ1-2; cdr3_aa: ASSDRGGENYGYT
cdr3_length: 15; v_call: TRBV19; j_call: TRBJ1-5; cdr3_aa: ASSRVISAGSNQPQH
cdr3_length: 13; v_call: TRBV14; j_call: TRBJ1-2; cdr3_aa: ASSLFGEWNYGYT
cdr3_length: 11; v_call: TRBV7-2; j_call: TRBJ2-7; cdr3_aa: ASSLERGREQY
cdr3_length: 11; v_call: TRBV6-1; j_call: TRBJ1-6; cdr3_aa: ASIKQLDSPLH
cdr3_length: 13; v_call: TRBV5-1; j_call: TRBJ1-1; cdr3_aa: ASSLEPRVGTEAF
cdr3_length: 12; v_call: TRBV5-1; j_call: TRBJ2-1; cdr3_aa: ASSLDRTGNEQF
cdr3_length: 11; v_call: TRBV7-9; j_call: TRBJ1-1; cdr3_aa: ASCRVADTEAF
cdr3_length: 13; v_call: TRBV4-2; j_call: TRBJ2-3; cdr3_aa: ASSQPGTSTDTQY
cdr3_length: 12; v_call: TRBV6-5; j_call: -; cdr3_aa: ASSYSRGGYEQY
cdr3_length: 10; v_call: TRBV10-3; j_call: TRBJ1-1; cdr3_aa: AISDPGLEAF
cdr3_length: 12; v_call: TRBV30; j_call: TRBJ1-2; cdr3_aa: AWSPLGRPYGYT
cdr3_length: 14; v_call: TRBV5-6; j_call: TRBJ2-1; cdr3_aa: ASSFQGGPTYNEQF
cdr3_length: 13; v_call: TRBV4-1; j_call: -; cdr3_aa: ASSQGGHEPYEQY
cdr3_length: 14; v_call: TRBV6-5; j_call: TRBJ1-4; cdr3_aa: ASSFNYRWEKEKLF
cdr3_length: 12; v_call: TRBV5-1; j_call: TRBJ1-2; cdr3_aa: ASSPGSTNYGYT
cdr3_length: 14; v_call: TRBV12-5; j_call: TRBJ1-5; cdr3_aa: ASGPTGTGGNQPQH
cdr3_length: 12; v_call: TRBV5-6; j_call: TRBJ2-5; cdr3_aa: ASSLDRTDFEQY
cdr3_length: 14; v_call: TRBV4-1; j_call: TRBJ1-5; cdr3_aa: ASSPEDGQYNQPQH
cdr3_length: 13; v_call: TRBV10-3; j_call: TRBJ1-5; cdr3_aa: AISESTVPNQPQH
cdr3_length: 13; v_call: TRBV7-9; j_call: TRBJ2-7; cdr3_aa: ASSLGTGGLLEQY